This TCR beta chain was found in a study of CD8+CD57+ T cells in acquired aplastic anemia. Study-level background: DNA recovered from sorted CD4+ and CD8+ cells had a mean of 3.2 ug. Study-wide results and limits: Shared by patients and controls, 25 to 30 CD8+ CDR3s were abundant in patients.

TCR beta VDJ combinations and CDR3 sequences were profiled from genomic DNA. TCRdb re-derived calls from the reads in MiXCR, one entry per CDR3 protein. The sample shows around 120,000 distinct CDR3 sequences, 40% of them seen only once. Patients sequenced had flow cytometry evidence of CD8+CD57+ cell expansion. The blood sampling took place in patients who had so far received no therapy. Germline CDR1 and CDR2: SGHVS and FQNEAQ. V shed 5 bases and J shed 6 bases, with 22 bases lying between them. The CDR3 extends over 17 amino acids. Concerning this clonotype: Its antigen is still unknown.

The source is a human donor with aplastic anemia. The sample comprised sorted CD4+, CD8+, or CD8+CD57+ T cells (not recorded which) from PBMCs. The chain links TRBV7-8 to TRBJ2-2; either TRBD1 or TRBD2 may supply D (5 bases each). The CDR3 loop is CASSPPGLGLGAGELFF. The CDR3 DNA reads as TGTGCCAGCAGCCCCCCGGGATTGGGTTTAGGGGCCGGGGAGCTGTTTTTT.